This TCR beta chain stems from a study of T cell responses to AZD1222 COVID-19 vaccine. Notes on the study in general: White British people made up most donors, females outnumbered males, and clonal diversity was possibly underestimated. Repertoires in all cases were sampled only once the peak T cell response had passed.

TCRdb keeps only in-frame clones here, not all; method: immunoSEQ multiplex PCR. The data show more than 60,000 clones, around four fifths seen once. In the case of this clone: The antigen is undetermined.

Looked up from germline, CDR1 is KGHSH and CDR2 is LQKENI. The CDR3 extends over 12 amino acids. Trimming took off 5 bases at V and 4 bases at J, with 6 bases between the two ends. The sample in question was peripheral blood, obtained 28 days after the second AZD1222 dose. The chain combines TRBV18 with TRBJ1-3; D gene unclear. This clonotype was sampled from an adult who received the AZD1222 COVID-19 vaccine. CDR3 sequence reads: CASSVEGNTIYF. CDR3 DNA: TGTGCCAGCTCAGTTGAAGGAAACACCATATATTTT.